These 12 T cell receptor beta chains originate from one sample sequenced in a study of T cell clones after liver transplantation (dated by TCRdb to between 2018 and 2021). The library was built by means of the immunoSEQ multiplex PCR assay. The clones in this table, taken by TCRdb from immuneACCESS, are in-frame only. Not every clone is retained; where verified, under half of the shortfall comes from an unresolved V gene, and the cause of the rest is unknown. Present in this sample are tens of thousands of clones, about 86% of which were seen just once. Clones ranked in the top ten supply almost 2.5% of the sample. Here the sequenced sample was CD4+ T cells from blood, taken 24 months after liver transplant. Source of these receptors: a human patient who received a liver transplant. It is possible that, after a transplant, some T cells come from the graft donor.

The gene calls are TRBV18 and TRBJ1-3; TRBD1 matches 7 bases. Trimming cost V 6 bases and J 0 bases; bases outside gene matches: 11. This CDR3 is 17 amino acids long. The V gene's germline CDR1 is KGHSH and CDR2 LQKENI. The CDR3 DNA is TGTGCCAGCTCCCCCCTCCGACAGGGCGACTCTGGAAACACCATATATTTT. It is translated as CASSPLRQGDSGNTIYF. The full variable domain, rest sourced from reference TRBV18 and TRBJ1-3, is NAGVMQNPRHLVRRRGQEARLRCSPMKGHSHVYWYRQLPEEGLKFMVYLQKENIIDESGMPKERFSAEFPKEGPSILRIQQVVRGDSAAYFCASSPLRQGDSGNTIYFGEGSWLTVV.

The V call is TRBV30, the J call TRBJ1-5; D gene ambiguous. Germline values: CDR1 GTSNPN, CDR2 SVGIG (reference sequence). CDR3 length equals 15 residues. Trimming stripped 0 bases from V and 3 bases from J, with 12 bases between. The CDR3 nucleotides are TGTGCCTGGAGTGTACAAGGACTGCACAATCAGCCCCAGCATTTT. Translation: CAWSVQGLHNQPQHF.

The genes are TRBV27 and TRBJ2-5; D is possibly TRBD1 (5 bases). Germline values: CDR1 MNHEY, CDR2 SMNVEV (reference sequence). The ends were cut back, 5 bases at V and 1 base at J, with 17 bases in the middle. The length of the CDR3 is 16 residues. CDR3 residues: CASSAKGRLFQETQYF. The CDR3 nucleotides read TGTGCCAGCAGTGCAAAGGGGCGCCTCTTCCAAGAGACCCAGTACTTC.

The rearrangement joins TRBV6-5 to TRBJ1-1; TRBD1 agrees at 11 bases. Germline V gives CDR1 MNHEY, CDR2 SVGAGI. V lost 6 bases to trimming and J lost 6 bases; unmatched junction nucleotides: 6. The CDR3 is made up of 14 amino acids. Written as DNA, the CDR3 is TGTGCCAGCAGCCGAATGGGACAGGGGGCTGAAGCTTTCTTT. It specifies CASSRMGQGAEAFF.

The rearrangement links TRBV29-1 to TRBJ2-3; TRBD2 might be the D (5 bases). Germline CDR1 and CDR2: SQVTM and ANQGSEA. CDR3 length equals 13 residues. The V gene lost 7 bases and the J gene lost 1 base, with 12 bases spanning the gap. In nucleotides, the CDR3 is TGCAGCGGGAGCAATAGCGGCACAGATACGCAGTATTTT. Its translation is CSGSNSGTDTQYF.

This clone is a singleton in its sample. This chain links TRBV5-1 with TRBJ2-5, with 10 nucleotides matching TRBD2. The length of the CDR3 is 18 residues. Germline V gives CDR1 SGHRS, CDR2 YFSETQ. The V segment lost 3 bases and the J segment 3 bases; nucleotides outside the gene matches: 14. CDR3 sequence (DNA): TGCGCCAGCAGCTCCGGGATAGCGGGAGGAAGGGTAAAAGAGACCCAGTACTTC. Amino acids: CASSSGIAGGRVKETQYF.

The rearrangement uses TRBV7-3 and TRBJ2-2; unclear D gene. This CDR3 region has 14 residues. CDR1 SGHTA and CDR2 FQGTGA come from the germline V gene. Between the trimmed V and J ends, which lost 3 bases and 2 bases, there was a span of 7 bases. In DNA form, the CDR3 reads TGTGCCAGCAGCTTTTCACACAACACCGGGGAGCTGTTTTTT. This codes for CASSFSHNTGELFF.

The chain carries TRBV7-8 and TRBJ2-7; D possibly corresponds to TRBD2 (7 bases). The CDR3 has 15 residues. Germline CDR1 SGHVS, CDR2 FQNEAQ. Trimming pared 5 bases from V and 4 bases from J, leaving 18 bases between. CDR3 bases: TGTGCCAGCAGCCGAAAGCGGGAAACAGGGTACGAGCAGTACTTC. Amino acid sequence: CASSRKRETGYEQYF.

This sequence joins TRBV15 and TRBJ1-2; D possibly corresponds to TRBD1 (5 bases). The CDR3 runs 14 residues. Per germline, CDR1 LNHNV and CDR2 YYDKDF (reference sequence). V lost 5 bases and J 8 bases, leaving 18 bases between the germline ends. The CDR3 nucleotides read TGTGCCACCAGCCAAGGAGGGGCGGGTGGCGGCTACACCTTC. Protein: CATSQGGAGGGYTF.

The chain combines TRBV19 with TRBJ2-1; 8 bases match TRBD1. CDR3 size: 14 residues. The junction had 5 bases not matched to a gene; V was cut back by 10 bases and J by 0 bases. CDR1 is LNHDA and CDR2 is SQIVND in the germline V gene (reference sequence). The CDR3, as DNA: TGTGCCACCTGGACAGGGCGCTCCTACAATGAGCAGTTCTTC. Its protein product is CATWTGRSYNEQFF.

V gene TRBV6-1 combines with J gene TRBJ1-4; D gene uncertain. The V gene lost 6 bases and the J gene lost 8 bases, with 13 bases spanning the gap. The CDR3 has 13 amino acids. CDR1 and CDR2 (germline): MNHNS, SASEGT. The CDR3 nucleotides are TGTGCCAGCAGGGCCCACTCTGGCGAAAAACTGTTTTTT. It yields the protein CASRAHSGEKLFF.

This chain connects TRBV7-3 to TRBJ2-3; D is ambiguous. Looked up from germline, CDR1 is SGHTA and CDR2 is FQGTGA. V lost 0 bases and J 3 bases, leaving 10 bases between the germline ends. There are 15 residues in the CDR3. This CDR3 is CASSLTPTTTDTQYF. Written as DNA, the CDR3 is TGTGCCAGCAGCTTAACCCCCACGACGACAGATACGCAGTATTTT.